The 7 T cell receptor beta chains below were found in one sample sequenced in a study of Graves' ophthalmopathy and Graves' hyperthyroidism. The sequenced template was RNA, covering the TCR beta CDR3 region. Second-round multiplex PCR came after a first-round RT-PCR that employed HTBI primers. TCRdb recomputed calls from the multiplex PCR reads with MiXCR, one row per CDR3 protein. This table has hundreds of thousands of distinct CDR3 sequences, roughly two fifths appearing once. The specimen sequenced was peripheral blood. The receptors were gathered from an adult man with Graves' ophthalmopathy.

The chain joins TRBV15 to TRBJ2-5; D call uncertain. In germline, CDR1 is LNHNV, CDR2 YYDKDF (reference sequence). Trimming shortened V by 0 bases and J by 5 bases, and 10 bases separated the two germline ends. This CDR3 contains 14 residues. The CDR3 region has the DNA TGTGCCACCAGCAGAGATCCGGTTATGGAGACCCAGTACTTC. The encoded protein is CATSRDPVMETQYF.

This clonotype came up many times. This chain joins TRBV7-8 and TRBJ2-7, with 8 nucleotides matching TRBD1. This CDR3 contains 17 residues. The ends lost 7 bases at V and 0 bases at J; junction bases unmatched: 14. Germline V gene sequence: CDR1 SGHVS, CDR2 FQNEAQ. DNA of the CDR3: TGTGCCAGCAACCCAGGGGAACAGGGGGAGATCTCCTACGAGCAGTACTTC. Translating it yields CASNPGEQGEISYEQYF.

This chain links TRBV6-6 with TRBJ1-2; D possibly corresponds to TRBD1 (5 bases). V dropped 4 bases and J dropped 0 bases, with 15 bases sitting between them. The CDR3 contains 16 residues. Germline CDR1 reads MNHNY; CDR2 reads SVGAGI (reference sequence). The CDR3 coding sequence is TGTGCCAGCAGTTCTCGGGGGGGACTAGCTAACTATGGCTACACCTTC. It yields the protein CASSSRGGLANYGYTF.

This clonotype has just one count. The CDR3 sequence is CSLAMLRGGEQFF. The CDR3 DNA sequence: TGCAGCTTAGCTATGCTCCGGGGGGGTGAGCAGTTCTTC. This chain connects TRBV29-1 to TRBJ2-1; 8 bases fit TRBD2. J gave up 9 bases and V 8 bases, and 12 bases lay outside the gene matches. Germline-derived CDR1 and CDR2 are SQVTM and ANQGSEA. This CDR3 contains 13 residues.

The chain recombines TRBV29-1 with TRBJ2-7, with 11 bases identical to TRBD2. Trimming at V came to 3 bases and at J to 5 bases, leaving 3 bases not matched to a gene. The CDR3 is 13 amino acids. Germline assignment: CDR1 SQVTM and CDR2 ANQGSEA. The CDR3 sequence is CSVDSGGVHEQYF. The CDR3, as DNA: TGCAGCGTTGATAGCGGGGGGGTACACGAGCAGTACTTC.

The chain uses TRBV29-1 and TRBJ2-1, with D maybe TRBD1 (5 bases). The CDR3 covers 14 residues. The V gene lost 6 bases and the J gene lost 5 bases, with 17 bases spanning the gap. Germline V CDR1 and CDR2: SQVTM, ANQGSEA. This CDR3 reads CSVYQRGYDNEQFF. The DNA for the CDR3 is TGCAGCGTCTACCAAAGGGGTTATGACAATGAGCAGTTCTTC.

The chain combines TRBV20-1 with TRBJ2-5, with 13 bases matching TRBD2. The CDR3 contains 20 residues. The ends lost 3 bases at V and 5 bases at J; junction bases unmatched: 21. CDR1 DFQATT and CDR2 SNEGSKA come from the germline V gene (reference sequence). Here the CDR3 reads CSARKRYRGLAGHGRETQYF. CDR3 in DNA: TGCAGTGCTAGGAAAAGATACAGGGGACTAGCGGGACACGGCCGCGAGACCCAGTACTTC.